A single count supports the clone carrying this TCR beta chain. This entry comes from a study of blood T cell repertoires in COVID-19. Study-level background: Material from acute and convalescent COVID-19 was sourced from the United States, Italy and Spain. T cells, B-cell-depleted T cells, or PBMCs supplied cDNA or gDNA.

Recovered participants had two consecutive negative NP/OP PCR tests, healthcare professional clearance, or symptom resolution. Germline V gene sequence: CDR1 WSHSY, CDR2 SAAADI. Trimming cost V 6 bases and J 0 bases, with 12 bases left between them. The CDR3 consists of 15 residues. TCRdb keeps only in-frame clones here, not all; method: immunoSEQ multiplex PCR. The top ten clones hold about 2.2% of a sample with around 300,000 clones, 85% to 90% of them seen once. The sequence was collected from a woman younger than 35 who had recovered from COVID-19. This sequence joins TRBV10-2 and TRBJ1-3; no reliable D call. The sequenced material came from PBMCs or T cells enriched from blood (not recorded which). The CDR3 DNA reads as TGCGCCAGCAGCGCGATTCGCGGCTCTGGAAACACCATATATTTT. It yields the protein CASSAIRGSGNTIYF.